This note documents a single TCR beta chain sequence. Its antigen is not known. Produced via immunoSEQ multiplex PCR; TCRdb's table is partial and in-frame only. The sample consists of 95,000 or so clones, roughly 84% of them appearing once. Noted time point: pretreatment peripheral blood. Between 1 and 8 samples per patient were obtained, pretreatment and on-treatment. These data are taken from a study of PD-L1 blockade in urothelial cancer. About the study: Bladder-origin urothelial cancer in males covered about 90% of the roughly 30 patients. Analyses used blood from 3 weeks (second dose) and 6 weeks after treatment start. Notes on the study in general: Expansion of tumor-associated blood clones at 3 weeks was greater in durable-benefit patients.

The TCR sequence derives from a man aged 55 to 69 with urothelial cancer. The source was PBMCs, collected around atezolizumab (anti-PD-L1) treatment.

This chain's CDR3 is CASSRLGAHTDTQYF. CDR3 DNA: TGTGCCAGCAGCCGTCTGGGCGCACACACAGATACGCAGTATTTT. This chain connects TRBV4-2 to TRBJ2-3; D is unclear. V was pared by 4 bases and J by 2 bases, with 13 bases between. The length of the CDR3 is 15 residues. The germline V gene has CDR1 LGHNA and CDR2 YNFKEQ.